The rows below give T cell receptor beta chains drawn from one sample of a study of blood T cell repertoires in COVID-19. Data came from immunoSEQ multiplex PCR; TCRdb stores just in-frame clones and leaves some out. The repertoire includes around 74,000 clones, around 90% of them detected once, and about a sixth sits in the top ten. Sequencing used peripheral blood. Receptors were obtained from a woman older than 75 with active or convalescent COVID-19. Both conserved end residues are part of each CDR3. The order of the fields is clone size, V gene, D gene, J gene, CDR3 DNA, CDR3 protein. The D gene is left open where the match is weak. Clone size is stated in some rows and not others, as once, few, many or a class when expanded.

abundance: NA
v_gene: TRBV7-2
d_gene: NA
j_gene: TRBJ1-5
CDR3nt: TGTGCCAGCAGCCACTCGGGGGTGGGTCAGCCCCAGCATTTT
CDR3aa: CASSHSGVGQPQHF

abundance: NA
v_gene: TRBV6-4
d_gene: NA
j_gene: TRBJ2-7
CDR3nt: TGTGCCAGCAGTACGCGCTCGTACGAGCAGTACTTC
CDR3aa: CASSTRSYEQYF

abundance: NA
v_gene: TRBV6-5
d_gene: NA
j_gene: TRBJ1-2
CDR3nt: TGTGCCAGCAGTTATATGGGAGCTGGCTACACCTTC
CDR3aa: CASSYMGAGYTF

abundance: NA
v_gene: TRBV19
d_gene: TRBD2
j_gene: TRBJ2-4
CDR3nt: TGTGCCAGTAGTTTCACTAGCGGGGGGCGAGCCAAAAACATTCAGTACTTC
CDR3aa: CASSFTSGGRAKNIQYF

abundance: NA
v_gene: TRBV28
d_gene: NA
j_gene: TRBJ2-3
CDR3nt: TGTGCCAGCAGTTTAACGGTTGCAGATACGCAGTATTTT
CDR3aa: CASSLTVADTQYF

abundance: few
v_gene: TRBV10-3
d_gene: TRBD1
j_gene: TRBJ1-2
CDR3nt: TGTGCCATCAGGGGACAGGACGCCCCGGGTCTATATAGCTACACCTTC
CDR3aa: CAIRGQDAPGLYSYTF

abundance: few
v_gene: TRBV23-1
d_gene: NA
j_gene: TRBJ2-7
CDR3nt: TGCGCCAGCAGTCAATGCAGGGCCGAGCAGTACTTC
CDR3aa: CASSQCRAEQYF

abundance: once
v_gene: TRBV10-2
d_gene: TRBD1
j_gene: TRBJ2-5
CDR3nt: TGCGCCAGCATTCCGACAGGGCCAGGGGAGACCCAGTACTTC
CDR3aa: CASIPTGPGETQYF

abundance: NA
v_gene: TRBV4-3
d_gene: NA
j_gene: TRBJ1-2
CDR3nt: TGCGCCAGCAGCCAAGATGGGGGGGCGCTTGGAATTCTTTCGGATGGCTACACCTTC
CDR3aa: CASSQDGGALGILSDGYTF

abundance: NA
v_gene: TRBV9
d_gene: NA
j_gene: TRBJ1-6
CDR3nt: TGTGCCAGCAGCTTTTCCACTCCACAAGGAGGTTCACCCCTCCACTTT
CDR3aa: CASSFSTPQGGSPLHF

abundance: NA
v_gene: TRBV7-2
d_gene: TRBD1
j_gene: TRBJ2-7
CDR3nt: TGTGCCAGCAGCTCGCAGACCGGGACAGGACTTTACGAGCAGTACTTC
CDR3aa: CASSSQTGTGLYEQYF

abundance: NA
v_gene: TRBV28
d_gene: TRBD2
j_gene: TRBJ2-7
CDR3nt: TGTGCCAGCAGTTTTTCACTCGCCGTGAGCGGGGGGTCGGTACAGCAGTACTTC
CDR3aa: CASSFSLAVSGGSVQQYF

abundance: NA
v_gene: TRBV30
d_gene: TRBD1
j_gene: TRBJ2-2
CDR3nt: TGTGCCTGGATGGGACAGGGGACCGGGGAGCTGTTTTTT
CDR3aa: CAWMGQGTGELFF

abundance: NA
v_gene: TRBV19
d_gene: NA
j_gene: TRBJ1-6
CDR3nt: TGTGCCAGCTCTTCCCGGGCGACTAATAATTCACCCCTCCACTTT
CDR3aa: CASSSRATNNSPLHF

abundance: NA
v_gene: TRBV4-3
d_gene: TRBD2
j_gene: TRBJ2-7
CDR3nt: TGCGCCAGCAGCCATGCCGCGGCGGGAGACTACGAGCAGTACTTC
CDR3aa: CASSHAAAGDYEQYF

abundance: NA
v_gene: TRBV5-1
d_gene: TRBD2
j_gene: TRBJ2-1
CDR3nt: TGCGCCAGCAGCACTAGCGCCCCTAATGAGCAGTTCTTC
CDR3aa: CASSTSAPNEQFF

abundance: NA
v_gene: TRBV2
d_gene: TRBD2
j_gene: TRBJ2-5
CDR3nt: TGTGCCAGCGGGGCTAGCGGGGGGCCGGGGAAGACCCAGTACTTC
CDR3aa: CASGASGGPGKTQYF

abundance: NA
v_gene: TRBV10-3
d_gene: NA
j_gene: TRBJ1-2
CDR3nt: TGTGCCATCAGTGTTACAGGTGGTAACTATGGCTACACCTTC
CDR3aa: CAISVTGGNYGYTF

abundance: NA
v_gene: TRBV2
d_gene: TRBD1
j_gene: TRBJ2-7
CDR3nt: TGTGCCAGCAGCCGGGACAGGGGAGGTGAGCAGTACTTC
CDR3aa: CASSRDRGGEQYF

abundance: NA
v_gene: TRBV28
d_gene: NA
j_gene: TRBJ1-4
CDR3nt: TGTGCCAGCAGTCAGGACTCCTCAACTAATGAAAAACTGTTTTTT
CDR3aa: CASSQDSSTNEKLFF

abundance: few
v_gene: TRBV27
d_gene: NA
j_gene: TRBJ1-5
CDR3nt: TGTGCCAGCAGTTTATACCCGGGGTTGAAAAATCAGCCCCAGCATTTT
CDR3aa: CASSLYPGLKNQPQHF

abundance: few
v_gene: TRBV20-1
d_gene: NA
j_gene: TRBJ1-5
CDR3nt: TGCAGTGCTAGTGGTCGCGCCAATCAGCCCCAGCATTTT
CDR3aa: CSASGRANQPQHF

abundance: NA
v_gene: TRBV9
d_gene: NA
j_gene: TRBJ2-7
CDR3nt: TGTGCCAGCAGCGCCCGGACTGGGGACTCCTACGAGCAGTACTTC
CDR3aa: CASSARTGDSYEQYF

abundance: NA
v_gene: TRBV5-1
d_gene: TRBD1
j_gene: TRBJ2-3
CDR3nt: TGCGCCAGCAAACTCCGGGACAGTACAATAGATACGCAGTATTTT
CDR3aa: CASKLRDSTIDTQYF

abundance: NA
v_gene: TRBV7-2
d_gene: TRBD1
j_gene: TRBJ2-2
CDR3nt: TGTGCCAGCAGCCCCCATGAAGGGGGCGCGGGCGGGGAGCTGTTTTTT
CDR3aa: CASSPHEGGAGGELFF

abundance: NA
v_gene: TRBV24-1
d_gene: NA
j_gene: TRBJ1-1
CDR3nt: TGTGCCACCAGTGATTTGAGAGGGCGGGCTGAAGCTTTCTTT
CDR3aa: CATSDLRGRAEAFF

abundance: NA
v_gene: TRBV14
d_gene: NA
j_gene: TRBJ2-1
CDR3nt: TGTGCCAGCAGCCCCTGGACAGCTTACTTTTCCTACAATGAGCAGTTCTTC
CDR3aa: CASSPWTAYFSYNEQFF

abundance: NA
v_gene: TRBV6-5
d_gene: NA
j_gene: TRBJ1-5
CDR3nt: TGTGCCAGCAGTAGGGGGTTTGGCAATCAGCCCCAGCATTTT
CDR3aa: CASSRGFGNQPQHF

abundance: NA
v_gene: TRBV3-1/TRBV3-2
d_gene: NA
j_gene: TRBJ2-5
CDR3nt: TGTGCCAGCAGCCAAGGAACGTCGGCCCAGTACTTC
CDR3aa: CASSQGTSAQYF

abundance: NA
v_gene: TRBV7-9
d_gene: NA
j_gene: TRBJ2-7
CDR3nt: TGTGCCAGCAGCTTAAGTCGAGGAAGCGAGCAGTACTTC
CDR3aa: CASSLSRGSEQYF

abundance: NA
v_gene: TRBV9
d_gene: NA
j_gene: TRBJ2-1
CDR3nt: TGTGCCAGCAGCGTAGTGGAGGCTGGGTTGGACAATGAGCAGTTCTTC
CDR3aa: CASSVVEAGLDNEQFF

abundance: NA
v_gene: TRBV7-2
d_gene: NA
j_gene: TRBJ1-2
CDR3nt: TGTGCCAGCAGCCAATCGACGTTTATAGCGTCCTATGGCTACACCTTC
CDR3aa: CASSQSTFIASYGYTF

abundance: NA
v_gene: TRBV27
d_gene: NA
j_gene: TRBJ1-5
CDR3nt: TGTGCCAGCAGTTTATGGGGGGACAATCAGCCCCAGCATTTT
CDR3aa: CASSLWGDNQPQHF

abundance: NA
v_gene: TRBV4-3
d_gene: TRBD1
j_gene: TRBJ2-2
CDR3nt: TGCGCCAGCAGCCAAGATTATATAAAGGGGGCAGACAACACCGGGGAGCTGTTTTTT
CDR3aa: CASSQDYIKGADNTGELFF

abundance: NA
v_gene: TRBV7-7
d_gene: TRBD1
j_gene: TRBJ2-1
CDR3nt: TGTGCCAGCAGCTTAACAGGGGTGGATGAGCAGTTCTTC
CDR3aa: CASSLTGVDEQFF

abundance: once
v_gene: TRBV2
d_gene: NA
j_gene: TRBJ1-2
CDR3nt: TGTGCCAGCAGTGAAGCGCTGTCAGGGATCTATGGCTACACCTTC
CDR3aa: CASSEALSGIYGYTF

abundance: NA
v_gene: TRBV10-3
d_gene: NA
j_gene: TRBJ1-2
CDR3nt: TGTGCCATCAGGACCTCAGGGGAAATTGTCGGCTACACCTTC
CDR3aa: CAIRTSGEIVGYTF

abundance: once
v_gene: TRBV19
d_gene: TRBD1
j_gene: TRBJ2-2
CDR3nt: TGTGCCAGTAGTATCGCTGGGACAGCGAACACCGGGGAGCTGTTTTTT
CDR3aa: CASSIAGTANTGELFF

abundance: NA
v_gene: TRBV27
d_gene: NA
j_gene: TRBJ1-6
CDR3nt: TGTGCCACCCCCGGGACGGGAGTTTCACCCCTCCACTTT
CDR3aa: CATPGTGVSPLHF

abundance: NA
v_gene: TRBV5-1
d_gene: TRBD2
j_gene: TRBJ2-6
CDR3nt: TGCGCCAGCAGCCCGGTAGCGGGGGGCCCTAGCTCTGGGGCCAACGTCCTGACTTTC
CDR3aa: CASSPVAGGPSSGANVLTF

abundance: once
v_gene: TRBV13
d_gene: TRBD1
j_gene: TRBJ1-3
CDR3nt: TGTGCCAGCAGTCCCCGGGACAGGGGGTACGGAAACACCATATATTTT
CDR3aa: CASSPRDRGYGNTIYF

abundance: NA
v_gene: TRBV28
d_gene: TRBD1
j_gene: TRBJ1-4
CDR3nt: TGTGCCAGCAGTTTATTCCTGACAGGGAAATCGACTAATGAAAAACTGTTTTTT
CDR3aa: CASSLFLTGKSTNEKLFF

abundance: NA
v_gene: TRBV6-5
d_gene: NA
j_gene: TRBJ1-5
CDR3nt: TGTGCCAGCACAAGGGGTTTGGATAGCAATCAGCCCCAGCATTTT
CDR3aa: CASTRGLDSNQPQHF

abundance: NA
v_gene: TRBV7-2
d_gene: NA
j_gene: TRBJ2-2
CDR3nt: TGTGCCAGCAGACCTCAGGTCCACACCGGGGAGCTGTTTTTT
CDR3aa: CASRPQVHTGELFF

abundance: NA
v_gene: TRBV5-1
d_gene: NA
j_gene: TRBJ2-7
CDR3nt: TGCGCCAGCGCTCTCCCGGGGTCCTCCTACGAGCAGTACTTC
CDR3aa: CASALPGSSYEQYF

abundance: once
v_gene: TRBV3-1/TRBV3-2
d_gene: TRBD1
j_gene: TRBJ1-1
CDR3nt: TGTGCCAGCAGGGACAGGGGCGGGATGAACACTGAAGCTTTCTTT
CDR3aa: CASRDRGGMNTEAFF

abundance: NA
v_gene: TRBV18
d_gene: NA
j_gene: TRBJ2-5
CDR3nt: TGTGCCAGCTCACTCATCCAAGAGACCCAGTACTTC
CDR3aa: CASSLIQETQYF